The 18 T cell receptor beta chains below were found in one sample sequenced in a study of siplizumab effects on memory and regulatory T cells. Sequenced by immunoSEQ multiplex PCR; TCRdb stores in-frame clones only, minus some. The sample contains around 95,000 clones, more than 85% of which appear only once. Sequencing was carried out using CD4+ T cells sorted from blood. The receptor source for this set is a human donor in good health.

The chain links TRBV18 to TRBJ2-3, with D perhaps TRBD1 or TRBD2 (5 bases each). Trimming stripped 0 bases from V and 3 bases from J, with 13 bases between. Germline CDR1 reads KGHSH; CDR2 reads LQKENI. The CDR3 consists of 16 residues. CDR3 residues: CASSPPVTGGTDTQYF. The DNA for the CDR3 is TGTGCCAGCTCACCACCGGTTACAGGCGGGACAGATACGCAGTATTTT.

V gene TRBV28 combines with J gene TRBJ2-3; D gene unclear. The length of the CDR3 is 12 residues. V gave up 1 base and J gave up 8 bases, with 7 bases separating them. From germline, CDR1 is MDHEN and CDR2 SYDVKM. This chain's CDR3 is CASSLLAATQYF. The CDR3 DNA reads TGTGCCAGCAGTTTATTGGCAGCTACGCAGTATTTT.

The chain recombines TRBV6-5 with TRBJ1-1; D is undetermined. The CDR3 consists of 15 residues. Germline CDR1 MNHEY, CDR2 SVGAGI. Trimming cost V 0 bases and J 0 bases, with 8 bases left between them. CDR3 residues: CASSYSVTLNTEAFF. CDR3 sequence (DNA): TGTGCCAGCAGTTACTCGGTAACCCTGAACACTGAAGCTTTCTTT.

The V gene is TRBV5-8, the J gene TRBJ1-6; D unresolved. V was trimmed by 2 bases and J by 9 bases, leaving 12 bases between them. The length of the CDR3 is 14 residues. Looked up from germline, CDR1 is SGHTS and CDR2 is YDEGEE. CDR3 nucleotides: TGTGCCAGCAGCTTACAGCCCCGGGGTTCACCCCTCCACTTT. This translates into CASSLQPRGSPLHF.

The genes are TRBV6-6 and TRBJ2-1; TRBD2 aligns across 7 bases. Looked up from germline, CDR1 is MNHNY and CDR2 is SVGAGI (reference sequence). The CDR3 has 14 amino acids. The ends lost 4 bases at V and 2 bases at J; junction bases unmatched: 2. The CDR3 region is CASSWGGTYNEQFF. The CDR3 region has the DNA TGTGCCAGCAGTTGGGGGGGTACCTACAATGAGCAGTTCTTC.

The chain combines TRBV19 with TRBJ2-7; 9 positions match TRBD1. V lost 5 bases and J lost 0; bases outside the gene matches: 5. The germline gives CDR1 LNHDA, CDR2 SQIVND (reference sequence). The CDR3 totals 15 residues. CDR3 residues: CASSVQGAPSYEQYF. The CDR3 DNA is TGTGCCAGTAGTGTACAGGGGGCCCCCTCCTACGAGCAGTACTTC. The whole variable domain, filled in from reference TRBV19 and TRBJ2-7, reads DGGITQSPKYLFRKEGQNVTLSCEQNLNHDAMYWYRQDPGQGLRLIYYSQIVNDFQKGDIAEGYSVSREKKESFPLTVTSAQKNPTAFYLCASSVQGAPSYEQYFGPGTRLTVT.

This sequence joins TRBV19 and TRBJ1-3; no clear D gene. This CDR3 spans 13 amino acids. The germline V and J ends were trimmed by 6 bases and 8 bases, with 14 bases remaining between them. Germline assignment: CDR1 LNHDA and CDR2 SQIVND (reference sequence). As DNA, the CDR3 is TGTGCCAGTAGGCTGGGGATTCAGGACACCATATATTTT. It translates to CASRLGIQDTIYF.

The chain carries TRBV9 and TRBJ1-3; TRBD1 is a possible D gene (5 bases). The V gene lost 0 bases and the J gene lost 6 bases, with 13 bases spanning the gap. The germline V gene has CDR1 SGDLS and CDR2 YYNGEE. The length of the CDR3 is 15 residues. The CDR3 region has the DNA TGTGCCAGCAGCGTAGCACCAGGAGGGGAAAACACCATATATTTT. This sequence encodes CASSVAPGGENTIYF.

The chain joins TRBV27 to TRBJ2-7; D might be TRBD2 (5 bases). The CDR3 has 16 residues. Germline V gene lookup returns CDR1 MNHEY and CDR2 SMNVEV (reference sequence). The V gene lost 6 bases and the J gene lost 3 bases, with 21 bases spanning the gap. For the CDR3, the DNA is TGTGCCAGCAGGGGTGGAGGAAATAAGCGTGGCTACGAGCAGTACTTC. This encodes CASRGGGNKRGYEQYF.

This chain connects TRBV6-6 to TRBJ1-6, with a possible D match to TRBD1 (5 bases). CDR3 size: 14 residues. Germline lookup yields CDR1 MNHNY and CDR2 SVGAGI (reference sequence). Trimming left V 5 bases short and J 6 bases short, with 11 bases between. The CDR3 here is CASSHGTLNSPLHF. For the CDR3, the DNA is TGTGCCAGCAGTCACGGGACCCTTAATTCACCCCTCCACTTT.

The chain carries TRBV7-7 and TRBJ2-5, with D uncertain. V was trimmed by 1 base and J by 5 bases, leaving 11 bases between them. Germline V lookup: CDR1 SSHAT, CDR2 FNYEAQ (reference sequence). There are 14 residues in the CDR3. The CDR3 sequence: CASSLGSGVETQYF. The CDR3, as DNA: TGTGCCAGCAGCTTAGGGTCAGGTGTCGAGACCCAGTACTTC.

This clone was seen just once. The gene calls are TRBV4-1 and TRBJ1-6; 7 nucleotides agree with TRBD1. V trimming: 4 bases; J trimming: 4 bases; junction bases outside the gene matches: 4. CDR1 and CDR2 (germline): MGHRA, YSYEKL. The CDR3 covers 15 residues. The CDR3 loop is CASSPRDSYNSPLHF. The CDR3 region has the DNA TGCGCCAGCAGCCCCCGGGACAGTTATAATTCACCCCTCCACTTT.

This chain connects TRBV21-1 to TRBJ2-6. TRBV21-1 is tagged as a pseudogene. CDR3 length: 13 amino acids. Here the CDR3 reads CASSKSWSNVLTF. CDR3 coding DNA: TGTGCCAGCAGCAAATCTTGGTCCAACGTCCTGACTTTC.

The chain uses TRBV10-3 and TRBJ1-2; 7 nucleotides agree with TRBD1. J gave up 8 bases and V 11 bases, and 11 bases lay outside the gene matches. Looked up from germline, CDR1 is ENHRY and CDR2 is SYGVKD. This CDR3 spans 12 amino acids. As DNA, the CDR3 is TGTGCCTTCCTTGGGACAGACGGGGGCTACACCTTC. Its translation is CAFLGTDGGYTF.

The chain uses TRBV18 and TRBJ1-1; the D is unclear. The CDR3 is 16 amino acids. V was pared by 1 base and J by 0 bases, with 12 bases between. Germline V gene sequence: CDR1 KGHSH, CDR2 LQKENI. The CDR3 sequence is CASSPLVQNMNTEAFF. The DNA of the CDR3 is TGTGCCAGCTCACCACTCGTTCAGAACATGAACACTGAAGCTTTCTTT.

V is TRBV29-1 and J is TRBJ2-7, with D possibly TRBD1 on 5 matching bases. Germline CDR1 is SQVTM and CDR2 is ANQGSEA. V dropped 4 bases and J dropped 2 bases, with 12 bases sitting between them. The CDR3 has 13 residues. CDR3 nucleotide sequence: TGCAGCGTTGCCCACAGGCTTGCCTACGAGCAGTACTTC. Protein product: CSVAHRLAYEQYF.

The chain's CDR3 is CASSGAVGNTIYF. The CDR3 DNA sequence: TGTGCCAGCTCGGGGGCAGTTGGAAACACCATATATTTT. This chain links TRBV18 with TRBJ1-3; possible D gene TRBD1, 6 bases. CDR3 length: 13 residues. Trimming cost V 6 bases and J 3 bases, with 9 bases left between them. Per germline, CDR1 KGHSH and CDR2 LQKENI.

This chain joins TRBV6-6 and TRBJ1-4; D call uncertain. The germline CDR1 and CDR2 sequences are MNHNY and SVGAGI (reference sequence). Trimming cost V 4 bases and J 5 bases, with 2 bases left between them. This CDR3 spans 11 amino acids. The DNA of the CDR3 is TGTGCCAGCAGTTCAAATGAAAAACTGTTTTTT. This translates into CASSSNEKLFF.